These 15 T cell receptor beta chains share one sample of origin, sequenced in a study of CD8 T cells in ankylosing spondylitis. Findings and caveats of the study: A TCR beta motif of 7 to 9 highly homologous variants seemed to mark ankylosing spondylitis blood.

TCRdb fed the 5' RACE reads into MiXCR, producing one record per CDR3 protein. The repertoire holds 400,000 to 450,000 distinct CDR3 sequences, over 15% seen once, with approximately 0.93% in the top ten. Antigen specificity for these receptors is unknown. The sequenced sample consisted of blood, either unsorted or a sorted T cell fraction (not recorded which). The receptors stem from a male donor with ankylosing spondylitis.

This sequence joins TRBV4-2 and TRBJ2-1, with 9 bases that match TRBD2. Germline CDR1 reads LGHNA; CDR2 reads YNFKEQ. Germline trimming cut 4 bases from V and 8 bases from J; bases unmatched to any gene: 12. This CDR3 contains 16 residues. The CDR3 reads CASSPIPVAGVDEQFF. The CDR3 region has the DNA TGTGCCAGCAGCCCCATCCCCGTAGCGGGAGTGGATGAGCAGTTCTTC.

V and J are TRBV5-1 and TRBJ2-5; 8 nucleotides agree with TRBD2. The CDR3 extends over 14 amino acids. Germline V lookup: CDR1 SGHRS, CDR2 YFSETQ. The junction had 7 bases not matched to a gene; V was cut back by 5 bases and J by 4 bases. CDR3 sequence: CASRFSGDGETQYF. CDR3 DNA: TGCGCCAGCAGGTTTAGCGGGGATGGAGAGACCCAGTACTTC.

V is TRBV6-2 or TRBV6-3 and J is TRBJ2-7; TRBD2 aligns across 10 bases. The CDR3 has 17 amino acids. With V trimmed by 6 bases and J by 2 bases, 13 bases remained unmatched. Germline CDR1 MNHEY, CDR2 SVGEGT. CDR3 loop: CASRVTSGKVGTYEQYF. The CDR3 DNA follows: TGTGCCAGCAGAGTCACTAGCGGGAAGGTCGGAACCTACGAGCAGTACTTC.

This clonotype showed up just a few times. The rearrangement uses TRBV5-1 and TRBJ1-4; D not resolved. V dropped 4 bases and J dropped 0 bases, with 10 bases sitting between them. Germline lookup yields CDR1 SGHRS and CDR2 YFSETQ. The CDR3 is 15 amino acids. CDR3 sequence reads: CASSPQTATNEKLFF. CDR3 bases: TGCGCCAGCAGCCCCCAGACGGCAACTAATGAAAAACTGTTTTTT.

The chain recombines TRBV6-2 or TRBV6-3 with TRBJ1-5; TRBD1 is a possible D gene (6 bases). Per germline, CDR1 MNHEY and CDR2 SVGEGT. Trimming pared 2 bases from V and 3 bases from J, leaving 20 bases between. CDR3 length: 18 amino acids. The CDR3 DNA follows: TGTGCCAGCAGTTACGGGGGGGGGCTGAGAAGCCTCAATCAGCCCCAGCATTTT. Protein: CASSYGGGLRSLNQPQHF.

In this sample, this clonotype turned up a few times. The chain is built from TRBV5-6 and TRBJ1-5; weak D call: TRBD1 (5 bases). Germline CDR1 SGHDT, CDR2 YYEEEE. The CDR3 runs 16 residues. V lost 2 bases and J 0 bases, leaving 12 bases between the germline ends. In DNA, the CDR3 is TGTGCCAGCAGCTTTGCAGGGAAGGGTAGCAATCAGCCCCAGCATTTT. It yields the protein CASSFAGKGSNQPQHF.

This clonotype was observed many times. The chain employs TRBV5-1 and TRBJ1-4, with D uncertain. Trimming shortened V by 1 base and J by 0 bases, and 7 bases separated the two germline ends. CDR1 is SGHRS, CDR2 YFSETQ, per germline. The CDR3 is made up of 15 amino acids. The CDR3 reads CASSLSGATNEKLFF. The CDR3 bases are TGCGCCAGCAGCTTGTCTGGGGCAACTAATGAAAAACTGTTTTTT.

The chain employs TRBV6-1 and TRBJ2-2, with a possible D match to TRBD2 (6 bases). This CDR3 contains 16 residues. Germline assignment: CDR1 MNHNS and CDR2 SASEGT. Trimming took 5 bases from V and 5 from J, leaving 18 bases between them. The CDR3 coding sequence is TGTGCCAGCAGTACGAGCGGAGGGGTAGGGACCGGGGAGCTGTTTTTT. Protein product: CASSTSGGVGTGELFF.

This clonotype appeared once. The chain uses TRBV20-1 and TRBJ1-2; D possibly corresponds to TRBD1 (6 bases). There are 15 residues in the CDR3. CDR1 and CDR2 from the germline V gene are DFQATT and SNEGSKA (reference sequence). The V end was cut by 4 bases, the J end by 8 bases, with 23 bases between. In nucleotides, the CDR3 is TGCAGTGCTAAAAGACAGGCCTCCGAGATTAGAGGCTACACCTTC. It codes for CSAKRQASEIRGYTF.

This clonotype has a count of ten or more. This rearrangement joins TRBV12-3 or TRBV12-4 to TRBJ2-2; 7 bases are a match to TRBD1. V shed 7 bases, J shed 5 bases, and the junction held 4 bases outside the gene matches. This CDR3 region has 13 residues. CDR3 amino acids: CASTSTGTGELFF. DNA for the CDR3: TGTGCCAGCACCTCGACAGGGACCGGGGAGCTGTTTTTT.

This clonotype was counted only a few times. The J gene is TRBJ2-3, the V gene TRBV2; 9 bases are a match to TRBD1. Per germline, CDR1 SNHLY and CDR2 FYNNEI. Trimming removed 8 bases from V and 0 bases from J; junction bases left unmatched: 6. There are 15 residues in the CDR3. The CDR3 spells CASGGTGLSTDTQYF. CDR3 coding DNA: TGTGCCAGCGGTGGGACAGGGCTTAGCACAGATACGCAGTATTTT.

The rearrangement uses TRBV15 and TRBJ2-5; D possibly uses TRBD1 or TRBD2 (7 bases each). V was clipped by 1 base and J by 4 bases, with 19 bases between them. The CDR3 totals 17 residues. CDR1 LNHNV and CDR2 YYDKDF come from the germline V gene (reference sequence). In nucleotides, the CDR3 is TGTGCCACCAGCAGAGCAACTCCAGGGAGGGGGCTAGAGACCCAGTACTTC. This gives the protein CATSRATPGRGLETQYF. The full variable domain, its missing parts supplied by reference TRBV15 and TRBJ2-5, is DAMVIQNPRYQVTQFGKPVTLSCSQTLNHNVMYWYQQKSSQAPKLLFHYYDKDFNNEADTPDNFQSRRPNTSFCFLDIRSPGLGDTAMYLCATSRATPGRGLETQYFGPGTRLLVL.

The rearrangement uses TRBV4-2 and TRBJ1-5, with D unclear. There are 16 residues in the CDR3. Germline CDR1 LGHNA, CDR2 YNFKEQ. V gave up 3 bases and J gave up 4 bases, with 16 bases separating them. DNA for the CDR3: TGTGCCAGCAGCCAGGCCTCCGGGGTGGCTAATCAGCCCCAGCATTTT. Its protein product is CASSQASGVANQPQHF.

This clonotype showed up many times. This chain joins TRBV9 and TRBJ2-1, with a weak D call TRBD1 (5 bases). CDR3 length: 14 residues. V lost 4 bases, J lost 9 bases, and 17 bases lay in between. CDR1 and CDR2 (germline): SGDLS, YYNGEE. The CDR3 region is CASSPNQGYGEQFF. The CDR3 DNA sequence: TGTGCCAGCAGCCCGAACCAGGGTTATGGTGAGCAGTTCTTC.

This clonotype has at least ten counts. V gene TRBV12-3 or TRBV12-4 combines with J gene TRBJ2-7; D not certain. Trimming pared 6 bases from V and 2 bases from J, leaving 8 bases between. The CDR3 extends over 12 amino acids. The CDR3 reads CASSLSAYEQYF. The CDR3 nucleotides read TGTGCCAGCAGCCTATCGGCCTACGAGCAGTACTTC.